This TCR beta chain was captured by sequencing in a study of T-cell reconstitution after alpha-beta-depleted transplantation in children. Researchers prepared the TCRbeta library using unique molecular identifiers, the study reports. TCRdb used MiXCR to reprocess the PCR reads, holding one entry per CDR3 protein. The sample includes 200,000 or so distinct CDR3 sequences, just under 6.5% of them seen just once. This clonotype was detected many times. Its antigen remains unknown. Whole-study results and caveats: Certain patients had high TCRbeta diversity at day 60, and it came from recipient T cells and thymic progenitors that survived. Among T cells one year after transplant, newly produced cells accounted for most counts and diversity. There were reportedly several hundred expanded graft clones from which alpha-beta T cells came about two months after transplant.

This clonotype was sampled from a girl less than two years old with combined immunodeficiency, due to receive a stem cell transplant. The source was PBMCs, collected before TCRalphabeta/CD19-depleted stem cell transplant.

The CDR3, as DNA: TGCAGTCTAGACGCCGGGATCCCTGGGGAGCAGTACTTC. It codes for CSLDAGIPGEQYF. This chain connects TRBV20-1 to TRBJ2-7; maybe TRBD2 (5 bases). Between the trimmed V and J ends, which lost 8 bases and 7 bases, there was a span of 21 bases. The CDR3 is 13 amino acids. Germline V gene lookup returns CDR1 DFQATT and CDR2 SNEGSKA (reference sequence).